The entry that follows covers one TCR beta chain sequence. The CDR3 is 13 amino acids. V lost 2 bases, J lost 2 bases, and 7 bases lay in between. Germline values: CDR1 SGDLS, CDR2 YYNGEE. The sample originates from a study of control samples from healthy donors and cancer patients. Clones were sequenced by immunoSEQ multiplex PCR, and TCRdb holds only the in-frame ones, with some missing. The table has around 75,000 clones, almost 95% seen once. This chain connects TRBV9 to TRBJ2-5; D unclear. The TCR originated in a woman aged 60 to 75 in good health. The sample was blood. CDR3 sequence: CASSVNLQETQYF. In DNA form, the CDR3 reads TGTGCCAGCAGCGTCAACCTACAAGAGACCCAGTACTTC.